The next 2 T cell receptor beta chains were all read from a single sample in a study of cytomegalovirus exposure and HLA in healthy donors. The PCR used 60 Vbeta and 13 Jbeta primers. Sequenced by immunoSEQ multiplex PCR; TCRdb stores in-frame clones only, minus some. The sample has about 100,000 clones; more than 75% are singletons. The sequencing input was PBMCs. Receptors were obtained from a woman aged 40-49 years in good health and CMV-seronegative.

The chain is built from TRBV27 and TRBJ2-1; 10 bases fit TRBD1. The germline V gene has CDR1 MNHEY and CDR2 SMNVEV (reference sequence). This CDR3 is built from 14 residues. The V segment lost 6 bases and the J segment 7 bases; nucleotides outside the gene matches: 6. The CDR3 DNA reads as TGTGCCAGCAGCGGGTGGGGACAGGGGAATGAGCAGTTCTTC. It codes for CASSGWGQGNEQFF.

The chain carries TRBV29-1 and TRBJ1-2; D might be TRBD1 (5 bases). Trimming removed 2 bases at V and 4 bases at J, with 14 bases between. Germline V gene sequence: CDR1 SQVTM, CDR2 ANQGSEA. CDR3 length: 14 residues. CDR3 nucleotides: TGCAGCGTTGAAAACCCAGGGCTACCCTATGGCTACACCTTC. This sequence encodes CSVENPGLPYGYTF. Full variable domain (outside the CDR3, taken from reference TRBV29-1 and TRBJ1-2): SAVISQKPSRDICQRGTSLTIQCQVDSQVTMMFWYRQQPGQSLTLIATANQGSEATYESGFVIDKFPISRPNLTFSTLTVSNMSPEDSSIYLCSVENPGLPYGYTFGSGTRLTVV.